This T cell receptor beta chain was identified during a study of cytotoxic CD8 clonotypes in ibrutinib-treated CLL. Measured with immunoSEQ multiplex PCR; TCRdb has only the in-frame clones, and not every one. The table shows approximately 48,000 clones, with roughly 50% occurring only once. Germline V CDR1 and CDR2: SNHLY, FYNNEI. This CDR3 spans 15 amino acids. The V gene lost 3 bases and the J gene lost 1 base, with 11 bases spanning the gap. This chain connects TRBV2 to TRBJ2-3, with D perhaps TRBD2 (6 bases). The receptor's source is a human donor with chronic lymphocytic leukemia. The sample in question was PBMCs, obtained after 12 months of ibrutinib treatment. This chain's CDR3 is CASSDRGSGTDTQYF. The DNA of the CDR3 is TGTGCCAGCAGTGACCGGGGGTCCGGCACAGATACGCAGTATTTT. Looking up the rest from reference TRBV2 and TRBJ2-3 gives the full variable domain: EPEVTQTPSHQVTQMGQEVILRCVPISNHLYFYWYRQILGQKVEFLVSFYNNEISEKSEIFDDQFSVERPDGSNFTLKIRSTKLEDSAMYFCASSDRGSGTDTQYFGPGTRLTVL.